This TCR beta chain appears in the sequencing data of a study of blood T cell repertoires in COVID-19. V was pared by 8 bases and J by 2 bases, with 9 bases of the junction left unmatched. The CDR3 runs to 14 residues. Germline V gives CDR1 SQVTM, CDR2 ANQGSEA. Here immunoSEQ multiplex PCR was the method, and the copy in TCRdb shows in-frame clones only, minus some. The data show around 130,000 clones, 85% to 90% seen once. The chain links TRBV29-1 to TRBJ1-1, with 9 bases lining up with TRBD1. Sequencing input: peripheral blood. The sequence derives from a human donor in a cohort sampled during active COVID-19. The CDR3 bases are TGCAGCTCCTTTCCGGGACAGGGCAACACTGAAGCTTTCTTT. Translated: CSSFPGQGNTEAFF.